This T cell receptor (beta chain) appears in the sequencing data of a study of cytomegalovirus exposure and HLA in healthy donors. On this clone itself: Its target is not known.

This CDR3 is 15 amino acids long. The junction had 11 bases not matched to a gene; V was cut back by 5 bases and J by 8 bases. CDR1 is SEHNR, CDR2 FQNEAQ, per germline (reference sequence). PCR employed 60 Vbeta and 13 Jbeta primers. The assay was immunoSEQ multiplex PCR, and TCRdb's table has in-frame clones only and misses some. The sample lists about 98,000 clones, more than 60% occurring once. Findings of the study overall: Cytomegalovirus association was assigned to approximately 160 TCR beta chains. Diagnosis of cytomegalovirus status made by the classifier reportedly showed high specificity and sensitivity. A few chains tied to CMV proved CMV antigen-specific in vitro.

The chain employs TRBV7-9 and TRBJ2-1, with 8 bases that match TRBD2. Sequenced sample: PBMCs. The TCR originated in a man aged 60 to 75 in good health and CMV-seropositive. The DNA of the CDR3 is TGTGCCAGCAGCGTCCTGACTAGCGCGGGGGATGAGCAGTTCTTC. This gives the protein CASSVLTSAGDEQFF.